The TCR beta chain described here comes from a study of blood T cell repertoires in COVID-19 (dated by TCRdb to 2018 to 2020). At the level of the whole study: Collaborator samples came from the United States, Italy and Spain and covered acute and convalescent phases of COVID-19. The sample metadata nearly always contained a de-identified subject ID, COVID-19 status, age in years and sex. The repertoires were released in a freely available public database intended as a resource for research on the immune response to SARS-CoV-2. The dataset comprised deeply sampled blood TCRbeta repertoires from subjects exposed to, actively infected with, or recovered from COVID-19. The prospective study material was composed of cDNA or gDNA derived from T cells, B-cell-depleted T cells, or PBMCs. Samples came from the ongoing ImmuneRACE study (first 160 participants) plus 1,254 subjects from 6 global collaborators. Where available, HLA class I and class II types were obtained from metadata supplied by the sample provider rather than from assay-based typing. The research as a whole found: The quantity of clinical and demographic metadata differed by source and by participant and was supplied without curation.

The germline V gene gives CDR1 as SGHTA and CDR2 as FQGNSA. V is reduced by 2 bases and J by 2 bases, leaving a spacing of 7 bases between them. The CDR3 measures 14 amino acids from cysteine to phenylalanine. Only CDR3 DNA remains: 42 bases, in frame from the first base. The immunoSEQ Assay, a bias-controlled multiplex PCR, was used to amplify TCRbeta CDR3 regions from genomic DNA. The authors' pipeline ran thus. Within the assay, amplification of reference gene primers was used to estimate how many nucleated cells each sample contained. To quantify the absolute abundance of each unique TCRbeta CDR3 rearrangement, sequence reads were collapsed and filtered. For each sample, productive Simpson clonality was calculated as the square root of Simpson's diversity index across productive rearrangements. TCRdb re-hosts the immuneACCESS table, in-frame sequences only. Its copies lack some clones; in the studies checked, an unresolved V gene accounts for under half of them, and the cause for the rest is not known. D and trimming come from the DNA, and the V and J calls and clone size come from that table. This sample is represented by fewer than 650,000 clones; approximately 88% of them were singletons. In total, the top ten clones hold 7.5% to 9.5% of the sample.

One collaborating source in Seattle enrolled patients while the patients were actively infected and followed the patients over time throughout the course of disease. Each collaborating institution followed its own protocols to collect whole blood in K2EDTA tubes. For TCRbeta analysis, collaborators shipped samples in one of three forms: frozen whole blood, isolated PBMCs, or DNA extracted from either of those sample types. A word on this clone: Its antigen is currently not known. No per-base quality is available; no much larger clone lies one base away.

The chain is encoded by TRBV7-2 joined to TRBJ1-5; a weak D assignment points to TRBD1 (5 bases agree). The sample taken for sequencing was peripheral blood. This receptor was taken from a woman in her forties or fifties with COVID-19, enrolled during active disease. The CDR3 reads CASSLFRGNQPQHF. The bases read TGTGCCAGCAGCTTATTCAGGGGCAATCAGCCCCAGCATTTT.